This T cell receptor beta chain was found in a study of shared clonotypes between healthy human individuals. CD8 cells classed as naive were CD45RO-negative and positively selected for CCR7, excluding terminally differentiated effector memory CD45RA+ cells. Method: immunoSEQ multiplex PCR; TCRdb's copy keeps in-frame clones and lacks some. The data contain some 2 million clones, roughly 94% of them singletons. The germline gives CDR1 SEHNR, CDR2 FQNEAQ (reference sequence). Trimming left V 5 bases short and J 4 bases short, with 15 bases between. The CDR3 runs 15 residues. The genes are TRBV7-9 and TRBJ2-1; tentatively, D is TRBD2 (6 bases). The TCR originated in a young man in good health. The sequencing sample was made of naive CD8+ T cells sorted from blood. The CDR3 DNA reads TGTGCCAGCAGCGACCCCTTAGCGGTATACAATGAGCAGTTCTTC. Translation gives CASSDPLAVYNEQFF.